The clone carrying this T cell receptor (beta chain) was picked up many times. Researchers took RNA transcripts and amplified the TCR beta CDR3 regions from them. The HTBI primer set drove a first-round RT-PCR of the TCR CDR3. A single record per CDR3 protein comes from TCRdb applying MiXCR to the multiplex PCR reads. The table shows about 580,000 distinct CDR3 sequences, with about half occurring only once. This sample was taken from a study of T cells in Graves' hyperthyroidism and ophthalmopathy. The CDR3 spans 19 residues. Germline-derived CDR1 and CDR2 are SGHVS and FQNEAQ. V was shortened by 1 base and J by 0 bases, with 19 bases between the two germline ends. Graves' hyperthyroidism was deemed stable absent ophthalmopathy progression within 18 months. Recently diagnosed hyperthyroidism of less than 2 months' duration affected patients aged 18 to 65. Uncontrolled infection, other autoimmune disease, pregnancy or lactation barred patients from enrollment.

The sequenced sample was peripheral blood or thyroid tissue (not recorded which). This chain uses TRBV7-8 with TRBJ1-5; D remains unclear. This clonotype was obtained from a woman between 18 and 30 years old with Graves' hyperthyroidism. CDR3 bases: TGTGCCAGCAGCTTAGTGGCCAGGACCGGCCGATTTAGCAATCAGCCCCAGCATTTT. It yields the protein CASSLVARTGRFSNQPQHF.